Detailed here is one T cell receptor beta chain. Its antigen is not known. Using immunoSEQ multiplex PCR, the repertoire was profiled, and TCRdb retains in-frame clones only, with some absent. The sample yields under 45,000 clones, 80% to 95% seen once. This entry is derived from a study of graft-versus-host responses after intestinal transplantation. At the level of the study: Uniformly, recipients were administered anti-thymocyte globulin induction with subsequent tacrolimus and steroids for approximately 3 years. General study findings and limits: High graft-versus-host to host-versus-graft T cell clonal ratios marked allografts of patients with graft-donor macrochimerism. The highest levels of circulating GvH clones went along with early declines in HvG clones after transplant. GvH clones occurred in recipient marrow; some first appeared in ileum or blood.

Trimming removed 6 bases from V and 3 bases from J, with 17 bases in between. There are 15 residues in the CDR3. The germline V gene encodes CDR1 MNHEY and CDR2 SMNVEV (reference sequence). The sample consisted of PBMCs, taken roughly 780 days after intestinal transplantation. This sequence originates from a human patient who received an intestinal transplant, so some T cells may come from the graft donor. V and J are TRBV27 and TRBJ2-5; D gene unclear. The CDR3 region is CASSSPRDGEETQYF. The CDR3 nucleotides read TGTGCCAGCAGCTCTCCTCGTGATGGGGAAGAGACCCAGTACTTC.